One sample yielded the 6 T cell receptor beta chains listed below, sequenced in a study of T cells expressing NK-cell markers. TCRdb reprocessed the 5' RACE reads and stores each CDR3 protein as one record, lacking DNA. The sample data list 550,000 to 600,000 distinct CDR3 sequences. The sequencing sample was made of blood T cells: a sorted CD56 or NKG2C T cell subset, CD4+ or CD8+ T cells, or bulk PBMC T cells (not recorded which). The receptors shown here come from a man between 18 and 35 years old in good health.

The rearrangement links TRBV20-1 to TRBJ2-7. The CDR3 runs 12 residues. Germline V gene sequence: CDR1 DFQATT, CDR2 SNEGSKA (reference sequence). CDR3 region: CSAREPRDEQYF.

This chain links TRBV7-9 with TRBJ2-3; TCRdb selects TRBD1, and the lack of DNA leaves this call unchecked. CDR3 length equals 15 residues. Germline values: CDR1 SEHNR, CDR2 FQNEAQ (reference sequence). CDR3 in amino acids: CASSRTGGRTDTQYF.

The chain combines TRBV2 with TRBJ2-7; lacking DNA, the TRBD1 call made by TCRdb goes unchecked. Germline CDR1 and CDR2: SNHLY and FYNNEI. There are 15 residues in the CDR3. CDR3 residues: CASRANRDPPGEQYF.

The chain is built from TRBV6-5 and TRBJ1-2. Germline values: CDR1 MNHEY, CDR2 SVGAGI. The CDR3 consists of 16 residues. This CDR3 reads CASSYSGIGLNYGYTF.

This chain joins TRBV7-6 and TRBJ2-1. Germline V gene lookup returns CDR1 SGHVS and CDR2 FNYEAQ. The CDR3 has 17 amino acids. This chain's CDR3 is CASSLATVVGATHEQFF.

The rearrangement links TRBV29-1 to TRBJ2-1; TCRdb's D call, TRBD2, is unchecked because there is no DNA. Germline V gene data show CDR1 as SQVTM and CDR2 as ANQGSEA. The CDR3 is 18 amino acids. This CDR3 is CSVEEGLSPSSAGNEQFF.